The clone carrying this TCR beta chain was seen a few times. Its antigen is still unknown. These data originate in a study of cytomegalovirus exposure and HLA in healthy donors. As for the study in general: Around 78 million unique TCR sequences came from HLA-typed donors in an early release. Findings and limits, study-wide: Both high specificity and high sensitivity reportedly marked the classifier's diagnosis of cytomegalovirus status.

The PCR ran on 60 Vbeta and 13 Jbeta primers. Assay used: immunoSEQ multiplex PCR; TCRdb lists only in-frame clones, some missing. Of some 130,000 clones listed, 66% are singletons. This sequence was found in a human donor in good health. Material for sequencing was PBMCs.

The CDR3 loop reads CASSFEGVGTEAFF. The DNA of the CDR3 is TGTGCCAGCAGCTTCGAAGGGGTAGGGACTGAAGCTTTCTTT. This sequence joins TRBV7-9 and TRBJ1-1; weak D call: TRBD1 (5 bases). The V end was cut by 3 bases, the J end by 5 bases, with 13 bases between. CDR3 size: 14 residues. In germline, CDR1 is SEHNR, CDR2 FQNEAQ (reference sequence). The full variable domain, rest sourced from reference TRBV7-9 and TRBJ1-1, is DTGVSQNPRHKITKRGQNVTFRCDPISEHNRLYWYRQTLGQGPEFLTYFQNEAQLEKSRLLSDRFSAERPKGSFSTLEIQRTEQGDSAMYLCASSFEGVGTEAFFGQGTRLTVV.